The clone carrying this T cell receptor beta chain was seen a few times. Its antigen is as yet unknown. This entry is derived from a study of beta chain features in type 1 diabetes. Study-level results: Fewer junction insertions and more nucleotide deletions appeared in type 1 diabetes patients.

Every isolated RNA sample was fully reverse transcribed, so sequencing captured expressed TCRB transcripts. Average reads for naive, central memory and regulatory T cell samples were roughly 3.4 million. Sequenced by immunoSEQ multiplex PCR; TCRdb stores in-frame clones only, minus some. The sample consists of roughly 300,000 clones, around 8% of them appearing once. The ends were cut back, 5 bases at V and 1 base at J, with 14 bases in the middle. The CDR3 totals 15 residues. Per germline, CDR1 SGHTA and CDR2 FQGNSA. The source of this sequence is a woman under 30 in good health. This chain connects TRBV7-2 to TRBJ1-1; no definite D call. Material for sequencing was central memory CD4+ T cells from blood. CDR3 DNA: TGTGCCAGCAGCCAAACCAGCCGTAAGAACACTGAAGCTTTCTTT. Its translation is CASSQTSRKNTEAFF.